The clone carrying this T cell receptor beta chain was seen only a few times. A mixed TRB-A/B primer pool amplified rearranged TRB by multiplex touch-down PCR. TCRdb ran MiXCR on the multiplex PCR reads and lists one entry per CDR3 protein. The table includes about 2,000 distinct CDR3 sequences, roughly a third detected once. Per germline, CDR1 LNHDA and CDR2 SQIVND (reference sequence). Trimming at V came to 5 bases and at J to 8 bases, leaving 7 bases not matched to a gene. The CDR3 is 14 amino acids. The sample belongs to a study of T cell repertoires in aging, cancer and after chemotherapy. About the study: Paired samples before and after chemotherapy came from glioblastoma patients receiving temozolomide-based therapy.

Peripheral blood genomic DNA, not sorted cells or RNA, was the template. What was sequenced was blood. The clonotype comes from a human donor with a solid tumor. V is TRBV19 and J is TRBJ1-4, with TRBD1 identical over 8 bases. This chain's CDR3 is CASSPDRGGEKLFF. The CDR3 DNA reads as TGTGCCAGTAGTCCAGACAGGGGCGGGGAAAAACTGTTTTTT.